The clone carrying this T cell receptor beta chain came up many times. Its specificity is unknown. The CDR3 runs to 15 residues. Germline CDR1 is DFQATT and CDR2 is SNEGSKA (reference sequence). With V trimmed by 1 base and J by 0 bases, 1 base remained unmatched. MiXCR was run by TCRdb on the reads, yielding one entry per CDR3 protein. The table shows tens of thousands of distinct CDR3 sequences, with around 3.4% occurring only once. This specimen comes from a study of T cell repertoires in cytomegalovirus infection. Across the study: Public TCR beta signatures marked donors with CMV infection and the matching HLA.

Study observations and caveats: CMV-specific TCR beta clonotypes restricted by HLA-C were the ones dominating the ex vivo response. Individuals carrying CMV plus the relevant HLA were identified by cumulative frequency of public TCR beta families.

Sequencing was performed on PBMCs. V usage is TRBV20-1 and J usage is TRBJ1-4; 8 nucleotides align to TRBD1. This receptor was taken from a human donor in good health (CMV status not recorded). Some clones in this sample may be carry-over from other donors' samples. In nucleotides, the CDR3 is TGCAGTGCTAGAGCCAGGGGGCCAACTAATGAAAAACTGTTTTTT. Its translation: CSARARGPTNEKLFF.